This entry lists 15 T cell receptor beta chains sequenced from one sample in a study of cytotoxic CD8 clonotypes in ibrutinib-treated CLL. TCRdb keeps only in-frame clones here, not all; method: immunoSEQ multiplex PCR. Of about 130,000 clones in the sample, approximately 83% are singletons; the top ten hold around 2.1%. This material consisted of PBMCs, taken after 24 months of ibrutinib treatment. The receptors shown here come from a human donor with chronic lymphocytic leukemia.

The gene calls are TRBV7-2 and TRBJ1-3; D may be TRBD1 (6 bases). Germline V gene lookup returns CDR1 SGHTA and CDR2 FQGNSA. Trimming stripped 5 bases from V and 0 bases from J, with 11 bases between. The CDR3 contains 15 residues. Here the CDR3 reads CASSPTGSSGNTIYF. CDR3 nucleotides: TGTGCCAGCAGCCCAACAGGGTCCTCTGGAAACACCATATATTTT.

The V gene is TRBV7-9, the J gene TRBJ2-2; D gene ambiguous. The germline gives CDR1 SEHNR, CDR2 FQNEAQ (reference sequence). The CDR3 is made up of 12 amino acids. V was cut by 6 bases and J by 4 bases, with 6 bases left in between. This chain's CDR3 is CASSKGTGELFF. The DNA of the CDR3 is TGTGCCAGCAGTAAAGGCACCGGGGAGCTGTTTTTT.

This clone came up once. The CDR3 loop is CSAELSGSLHGELFF. Here the CDR3 DNA reads TGCAGCGCCGAGTTGAGCGGGAGCTTGCACGGGGAGCTGTTTTTT. The chain uses TRBV29-1 and TRBJ2-2, with 8 bases matching TRBD2. The germline V gene encodes CDR1 SQVTM and CDR2 ANQGSEA. The CDR3 extends over 15 amino acids. V shed 7 bases and J 7 bases; nucleotides not matched to a gene: 14.

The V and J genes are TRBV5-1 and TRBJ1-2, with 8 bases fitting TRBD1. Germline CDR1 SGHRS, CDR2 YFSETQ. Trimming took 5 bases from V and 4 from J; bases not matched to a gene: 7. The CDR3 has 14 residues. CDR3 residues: CASSGGTGSYGYTF. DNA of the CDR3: TGCGCCAGCAGTGGTGGGACAGGCTCCTATGGCTACACCTTC.

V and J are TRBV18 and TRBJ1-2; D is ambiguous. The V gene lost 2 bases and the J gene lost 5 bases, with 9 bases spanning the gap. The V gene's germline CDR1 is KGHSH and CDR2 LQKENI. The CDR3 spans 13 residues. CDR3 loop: CASSPISQYGYTF. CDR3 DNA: TGTGCCAGCTCACCAATATCGCAGTATGGCTACACCTTC.

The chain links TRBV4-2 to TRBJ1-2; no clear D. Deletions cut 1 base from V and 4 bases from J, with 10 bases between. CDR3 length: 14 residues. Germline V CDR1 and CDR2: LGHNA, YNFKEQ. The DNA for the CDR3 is TGTGCCAGCAGCCAAGGCGGGTTGGGCTATGGCTACACCTTC. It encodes CASSQGGLGYGYTF.

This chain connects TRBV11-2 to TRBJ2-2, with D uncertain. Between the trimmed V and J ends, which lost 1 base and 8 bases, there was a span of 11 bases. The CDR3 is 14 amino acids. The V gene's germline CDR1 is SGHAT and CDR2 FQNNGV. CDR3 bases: TGTGCCAGCAGCTTAGGCTGGGGTACAGGGGAGCTGTTTTTT. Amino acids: CASSLGWGTGELFF. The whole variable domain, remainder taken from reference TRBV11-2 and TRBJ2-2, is EAGVAQSPRYKIIEKRQSVAFWCNPISGHATLYWYQQILGQGPKLLIQFQNNGVVDDSQLPKDRFSAERLKGVDSTLKIQPAKLEDSAVYLCASSLGWGTGELFFGEGSRLTVL.

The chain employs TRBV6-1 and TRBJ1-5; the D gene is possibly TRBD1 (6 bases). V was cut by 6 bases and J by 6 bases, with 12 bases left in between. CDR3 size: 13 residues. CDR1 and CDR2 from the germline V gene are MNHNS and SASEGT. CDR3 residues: CASSPTGIQPQHF. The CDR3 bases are TGTGCCAGCAGCCCTACAGGGATTCAGCCCCAGCATTTT.

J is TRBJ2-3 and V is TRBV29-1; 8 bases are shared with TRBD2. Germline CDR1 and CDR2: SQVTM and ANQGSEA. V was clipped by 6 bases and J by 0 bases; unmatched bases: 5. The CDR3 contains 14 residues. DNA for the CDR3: TGCAGCGTAGCGACTAGCGAAAGCACAGATACGCAGTATTTT. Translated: CSVATSESTDTQYF.

In nucleotides, the CDR3 is TGTGCCAGCAGCTTAGCAGTCGGCAGCAGCTCCTACGAGCAGTACTTC. Amino acid sequence: CASSLAVGSSSYEQYF. The rearrangement uses TRBV7-9 and TRBJ2-7; D unresolved. V shed 0 bases and J shed 0 bases, with 12 bases lying between them. Germline V CDR1 and CDR2: SEHNR, FQNEAQ (reference sequence). This CDR3 region has 16 residues.

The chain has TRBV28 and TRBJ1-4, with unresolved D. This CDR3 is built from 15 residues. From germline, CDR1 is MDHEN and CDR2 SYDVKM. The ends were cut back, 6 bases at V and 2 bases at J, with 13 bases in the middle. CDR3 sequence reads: CASRIFRTTNEKLFF. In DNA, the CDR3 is TGTGCCAGCAGAATTTTTAGGACGACTAATGAAAAACTGTTTTTT. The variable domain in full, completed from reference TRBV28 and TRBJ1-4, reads DVKVTQSSRYLVKRTGEKVFLECVQDMDHENMFWYRQDPGLGLRLIYFSYDVKMKEKGDIPEGYSVSREKKERFSLILESASTNQTSMYLCASRIFRTTNEKLFFGSGTQLSVL.

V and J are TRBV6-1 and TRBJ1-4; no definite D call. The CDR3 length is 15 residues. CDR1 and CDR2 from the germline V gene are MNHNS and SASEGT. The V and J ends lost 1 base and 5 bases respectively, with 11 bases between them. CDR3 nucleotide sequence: TGTGCCAGCAGTGAAGGTTCAGGCATCAATGAAAAACTGTTTTTT. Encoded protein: CASSEGSGINEKLFF.

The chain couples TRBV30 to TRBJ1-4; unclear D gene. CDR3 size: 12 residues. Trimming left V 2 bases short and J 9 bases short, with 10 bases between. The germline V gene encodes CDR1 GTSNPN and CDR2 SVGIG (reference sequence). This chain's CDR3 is CAWSNLEKKLFF. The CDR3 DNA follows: TGTGCCTGGAGTAACCTCGAGAAAAAACTGTTTTTT.

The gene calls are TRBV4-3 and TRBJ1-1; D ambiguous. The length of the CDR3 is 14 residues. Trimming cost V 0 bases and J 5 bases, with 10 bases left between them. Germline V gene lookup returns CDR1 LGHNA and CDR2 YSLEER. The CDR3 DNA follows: TGCGCCAGCAGCCAAGATCCGGGAGAGACTGAAGCTTTCTTT. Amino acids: CASSQDPGETEAFF.

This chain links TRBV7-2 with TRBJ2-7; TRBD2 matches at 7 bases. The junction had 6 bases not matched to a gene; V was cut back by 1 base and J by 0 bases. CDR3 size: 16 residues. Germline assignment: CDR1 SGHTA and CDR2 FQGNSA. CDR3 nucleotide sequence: TGTGCCAGCAGCTTAGGGGGAGGGGTTAGCTCCTACGAGCAGTACTTC. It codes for CASSLGGGVSSYEQYF.